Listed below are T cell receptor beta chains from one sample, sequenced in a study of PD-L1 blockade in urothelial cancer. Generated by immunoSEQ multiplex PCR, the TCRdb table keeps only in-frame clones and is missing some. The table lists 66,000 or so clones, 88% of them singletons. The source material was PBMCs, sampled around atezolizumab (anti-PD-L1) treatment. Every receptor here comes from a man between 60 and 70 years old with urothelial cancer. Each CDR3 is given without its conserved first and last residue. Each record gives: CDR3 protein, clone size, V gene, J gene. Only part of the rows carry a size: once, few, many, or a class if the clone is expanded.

ASSSGPGNTEAF	once	TRBV5-1	TRBJ1-1
ASSLVYDTEAF	few	TRBV7-9	TRBJ1-1
ASSYQTGGRSTEAF	-	TRBV5-1	TRBJ1-1
ASSLSLARYEQY	-	TRBV5-6	TRBJ2-7
ASSENGADQPQH	few	TRBV6-1	TRBJ1-5
ASSHYNEQF	-	TRBV5-4	TRBJ2-1
ASTGTRAGPGELF	-	TRBV2	TRBJ2-2
ASSSGVLNTEAF	few	TRBV7-6	TRBJ1-1
ASSPGQYTEAF	-	TRBV27	TRBJ1-1
ASSLKRIGGIYGYT	once	TRBV7-9	TRBJ1-2
ASSSGPGQGGYNEQF	-	TRBV21-1	TRBJ2-1
ASSRTGMVGAIRHSVSRELF	once	TRBV2	TRBJ2-2
ASSPRDRALTEAF	few	TRBV6-6	TRBJ1-1
ASSLGSDTEAF	-	TRBV11-2	TRBJ1-1
ASGGGGNEQF	-	TRBV9	TRBJ2-1
ASSQGTGTSKNYNSPLH	-	TRBV4-1	TRBJ1-6
ASSVGGGSVGEQY	-	TRBV9	TRBJ2-7